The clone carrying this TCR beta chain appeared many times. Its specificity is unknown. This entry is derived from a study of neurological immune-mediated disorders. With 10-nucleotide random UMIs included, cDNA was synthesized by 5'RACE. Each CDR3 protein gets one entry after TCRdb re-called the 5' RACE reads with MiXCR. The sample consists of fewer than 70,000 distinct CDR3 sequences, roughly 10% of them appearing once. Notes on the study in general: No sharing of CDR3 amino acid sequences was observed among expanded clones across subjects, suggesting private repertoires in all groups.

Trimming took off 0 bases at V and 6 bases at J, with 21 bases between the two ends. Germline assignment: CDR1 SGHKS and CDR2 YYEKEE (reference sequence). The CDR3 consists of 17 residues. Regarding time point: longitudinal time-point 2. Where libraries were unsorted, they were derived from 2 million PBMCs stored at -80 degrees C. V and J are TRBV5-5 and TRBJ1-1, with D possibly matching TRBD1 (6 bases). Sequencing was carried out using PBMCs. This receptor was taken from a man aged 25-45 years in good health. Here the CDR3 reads CASSLEELVAGAAEAFF. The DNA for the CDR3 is TGTGCCAGCAGCTTGGAAGAGTTGGTGGCGGGGGCCGCTGAAGCTTTCTTT.